A selection of T cell receptor beta chains follows, all from one sample in a study of shared clonotypes between healthy human individuals. Profiled with immunoSEQ multiplex PCR; TCRdb holds only in-frame clones, not every one. The sample holds 2,500,000 or so clones, over 85% seen once. The specimen sequenced was naive CD4+ T cells from PBMCs. These receptors were collected from a man younger than 35 in good health. Some clones in this sample may be carry-over from other donors' samples. The CDR3 runs from the conserved cysteine through the conserved F or W. D genes are given only for firm matches. Size values are once, few and many counts, or a class for expanded clones, and some rows have none.

clone_size | d_call | j_call | v_call | cdr3_aa | cdr3_nt
- | - | TRBJ2-2 | TRBV5-1 | CASSLARPDGGELFF | TGCGCCAGCAGCTTGGCACGGCCCGACGGCGGGGAGCTGTTTTTT
- | - | TRBJ1-5 | TRBV10-3 | CAITRDLGSNQPQHF | TGTGCCATTACCCGGGACCTAGGAAGCAATCAGCCCCAGCATTTT
- | - | TRBJ2-1 | TRBV5-1 | CASSWRGVTYNEQFF | TGCGCCAGCAGCTGGAGGGGGGTAACCTACAATGAGCAGTTCTTC
- | TRBD1 | TRBJ2-7 | TRBV7-2 | CASSPSGTGGLTQYF | TGTGCCAGCAGCCCATCCGGGACAGGGGGTCTAACCCAGTACTTC
few | - | TRBJ1-1 | TRBV28 | CASSPPEAFF | TGTGCCAGCAGTCCCCCTGAAGCTTTCTTT
- | TRBD1 | TRBJ1-2 | TRBV5-6 | CASSLRQGAGGYTF | TGTGCCAGCAGCTTGCGTCAGGGGGCAGGCGGCTACACCTTC
few | - | TRBJ1-1 | TRBV6-6 | CASIPGRLNTEAFF | TGTGCCAGCATTCCGGGACGACTGAACACTGAAGCTTTCTTT
few | - | TRBJ1-1 | TRBV30 | CAWNGNMNTEAFF | TGTGCCTGGAACGGAAACATGAACACTGAAGCTTTCTTT
once | TRBD2 | TRBJ2-7 | TRBV27 | CASSLIAGGYSYEQYF | TGTGCCAGCAGTTTAATAGCGGGGGGATACTCCTACGAGCAGTACTTC
- | - | TRBJ2-2 | TRBV19 | CASSPSGQITGELFF | TGTGCCAGTAGCCCCTCCGGGCAGATCACCGGGGAGCTGTTTTTT
- | - | TRBJ2-1 | TRBV30 | CAWREGGVFDEQFF | TGTGCCTGGAGGGAGGGGGGAGTTTTCGATGAGCAGTTCTTC
- | - | TRBJ2-3 | TRBV28 | CASTSSWGGSTDTQYF | TGTGCCAGCACCTCCTCGTGGGGCGGTAGCACAGATACGCAGTATTTT
- | TRBD1 | TRBJ2-7 | TRBV5-1 | CASSPGDRAHEQYF | TGCGCCAGCAGCCCGGGCGACAGGGCCCACGAGCAGTACTTC
- | TRBD2 | TRBJ2-1 | TRBV2 | CASSGSGGSRNEQFF | TGTGCCAGCAGTGGGTCGGGAGGAAGTCGGAATGAGCAGTTCTTC
- | - | TRBJ2-2 | TRBV5-1 | CASSLGIVAGHTGELFF | TGCGCCAGCAGCTTGGGGATAGTGGCGGGACACACCGGGGAGCTGTTTTTT
- | - | TRBJ1-3 | TRBV25-1 | CASGLYSGNTIYF | TGTGCCAGCGGGCTTTACTCTGGAAACACCATATATTTT
- | TRBD2 | TRBJ2-3 | TRBV7-3 | CASSLLTSPEDTQYF | TGTGCCAGCAGCTTACTGACTAGCCCAGAAGATACGCAGTATTTT
- | TRBD1 | TRBJ1-5 | TRBV6-1 | CASSERGTGVQPQHF | TGTGCCAGCAGTGAAAGAGGGACAGGGGTTCAGCCCCAGCATTTT
- | - | TRBJ1-5 | TRBV28 | CASSFRHLESGWHF | TGTGCCAGCAGTTTTCGACATCTGGAGTCCGGATGGCATTTT
- | - | TRBJ1-1 | TRBV6-1 | CASSEAWGGEAFF | TGTGCCAGCAGTGAAGCCTGGGGGGGGGAGGCTTTCTTT
- | - | TRBJ1-3 | TRBV9 | CASSVGPSGTIYF | TGTGCCAGCAGCGTGGGCCCGAGTGGGACCATATATTTT
- | - | TRBJ2-2 | TRBV9 | CASSVVGTGELFF | TGTGCCAGCAGCGTAGTAGGCACCGGGGAGCTGTTTTTT
- | - | TRBJ1-3 | TRBV5-5 | CASSPGVALNTIYF | TGTGCCAGCAGCCCTGGGGTGGCTCTAAACACCATATATTTT
- | - | TRBJ1-3 | TRBV6-6 | CASGWFGGYSGNTIYF | TGTGCCAGCGGGTGGTTTGGAGGCTACTCTGGAAACACCATATATTTT
- | TRBD2 | TRBJ2-7 | TRBV28 | CASSLNGAGGLYEQYF | TGTGCCAGCAGTTTAAACGGGGCGGGAGGGCTCTACGAGCAGTACTTC
- | - | TRBJ2-1 | TRBV28 | CATKSIRSYNEQFF | TGTGCCACCAAGAGCATTAGGTCCTACAATGAGCAGTTCTTC
- | - | TRBJ1-2 | TRBV28 | CASSLRMWDGYTF | TGTGCCAGCAGCTTACGAATGTGGGATGGCTACACCTTC
- | TRBD2 | TRBJ2-2 | TRBV7-9 | CASGQSEGAGGPNTGELFF | TGTGCCAGCGGCCAATCGGAGGGAGCGGGAGGGCCGAACACCGGGGAGCTGTTTTTT
- | - | TRBJ1-5 | TRBV4-3 | CASSQGSGGNQPQHF | TGCGCCAGCAGCCAAGGATCGGGGGGCAATCAGCCCCAGCATTTT
- | - | TRBJ2-7 | TRBV30 | CAWSQRGFSSYEQYF | TGTGCCTGGAGTCAAAGAGGATTTAGCTCCTACGAGCAGTACTTC
- | - | TRBJ2-5 | TRBV23-1 | CASAQETQYF | TGCGCCAGCGCACAAGAGACCCAGTACTTC
- | - | TRBJ2-7 | TRBV5-1 | CASSLGEKTYEQYF | TGCGCCAGCAGCTTGGGCGAGAAAACCTACGAGCAGTACTTC
- | - | TRBJ2-7 | TRBV28 | CASTGLPAYEQYF | TGTGCCAGCACAGGACTACCCGCCTACGAGCAGTACTTC
- | - | TRBJ1-3 | TRBV29-1 | CSVLHQAGNTIYF | TGCAGCGTCCTCCACCAAGCTGGAAACACCATATATTTT
- | - | TRBJ1-5 | TRBV5-1 | CASSLSSNQPQHF | TGCGCCAGCAGCTTGAGTAGCAATCAGCCCCAGCATTTT
- | - | TRBJ1-1 | TRBV19 | CASSSGLGGTEAFF | TGTGCCAGTAGTAGCGGACTGGGCGGCACTGAAGCTTTCTTT
- | - | TRBJ2-7 | TRBV7-2 | CASSATTYSSYEQYF | TGTGCCAGCAGCGCGACCACATATAGCTCCTACGAGCAGTACTTC
- | TRBD1 | TRBJ1-2 | TRBV6-5 | CASSPTGGPYGYTF | TGTGCCAGCAGTCCGACAGGGGGCCCCTATGGCTACACCTTC
- | - | TRBJ2-2 | TRBV6-5 | CASGLGPQNTGELFF | TGTGCCAGCGGCCTGGGGCCCCAGAACACCGGGGAGCTGTTTTTT
few | TRBD1 | TRBJ1-2 | TRBV11-1 | CASSFAGTGPVGGYTF | TGTGCCAGCAGCTTCGCTGGGACAGGCCCAGTGGGAGGCTACACCTTC
- | - | TRBJ2-2 | TRBV27 | CASSLFRTGELFF | TGTGCCAGCAGTTTATTCCGCACCGGGGAGCTGTTTTTT
- | - | TRBJ1-5 | TRBV6-5 | CASSYADRNYQPQHF | TGTGCCAGCAGTTACGCAGACAGGAACTATCAGCCCCAGCATTTT